The clone carrying this T cell receptor beta chain has just one count. The target antigen is unknown. Other DNA sequences of this sample code for an identical CDR3. V was clipped by 0 bases and J by 3 bases, with 9 bases between them. Germline V gene data show CDR1 as MNHEY and CDR2 as SVGAGI. The CDR3 spans 14 residues. This record comes from a study of CD8+ T cells in alopecia areata. Whole-study context: In an open-label trial, patients got 5 to 10 mg tofacitinib twice daily. The study gave tofacitinib for 6 to 18 months, then 6 months off drug.

The treatment denotes: oral pan-JAK inhibitor, 5-10 mg twice daily. Reverse transcription of extracted RNA yielded cDNA, which provided the sequencing template. Only in-frame clones appear in the TCRdb table, and some are missing; sequencing was by immunoSEQ multiplex PCR. The sample yields about 140,000 clones, 85% to 90% seen once. Study-level findings and limits: Lesional scalp exceeded normal scalp in clonality, especially in alopecia totalis/universalis.

The chain recombines TRBV6-5 with TRBJ2-7; TRBD1 might be the D (5 bases). The input for sequencing was CD8+ T cells sorted from blood, taken at week 4, from a patient treated with tofacitinib. The TCR sequence derives from a human donor with alopecia areata. The chain's CDR3 is CASSYSSQGYEQYF. The DNA for the CDR3 is TGTGCCAGCAGTTACTCGAGTCAGGGCTACGAGCAGTACTTC.